This T cell receptor beta chain was sequenced in a study of CD8+CD57+ T cells in acquired aplastic anemia. Per germline, CDR1 SNHLY and CDR2 FYNNEI. V lost 7 bases and J lost 3, with 13 bases in between. The CDR3 loop spans 13 amino acids. By flow cytometry, patients selected for sequencing had shown an expansion of CD8+CD57+ cells. Profiles of TCR beta VDJ and CDR3 were generated from a genomic DNA template. In TCRdb, the reads were re-called with MiXCR into one record per CDR3 protein. There are hundreds of thousands of distinct CDR3 sequences in the sample; over 40% occur only once, and 20% lies in the top ten. The sample holds many counts of this clonotype.

The V gene is TRBV2, the J gene TRBJ2-7, with D perhaps TRBD1 (6 bases). Sequencing was done on a sample of sorted CD4+, CD8+, or CD8+CD57+ T cells (not recorded which) from PBMCs. This sequence originates from a human donor with aplastic anemia. CDR3 DNA: TGTGCCAGCAAAGGGGGTGTTCGCTACGAGCAGTACTTC. It encodes CASKGGVRYEQYF. The full variable domain, with the rest looked up from reference TRBV2 and TRBJ2-7, is EPEVTQTPSHQVTQMGQEVILRCVPISNHLYFYWYRQILGQKVEFLVSFYNNEISEKSEIFDDQFSVERPDGSNFTLKIRSTKLEDSAMYFCASKGGVRYEQYFGPGTRLTVT.